This entry lists 23 T cell receptor beta chains sequenced from one sample in a study of blood T cell repertoires in COVID-19. TCRdb keeps only in-frame clones here, not all; method: immunoSEQ multiplex PCR. The data hold 200,000 to 250,000 clones, with almost 90% observed a single time. The source material was PBMCs or T cells enriched from blood (not recorded which). Source of these receptors: a woman aged 45-65 years with acute COVID-19.

The CDR3 DNA reads TGTGCCAGCGGACAGGGGAACACTGAAGCTTTCTTT. This encodes CASGQGNTEAFF. The chain employs TRBV7-9 and TRBJ1-1; TRBD1 matches 8 bases. The V segment lost 8 bases and the J segment 1 base; nucleotides outside the gene matches: 0. The germline CDR1 and CDR2 sequences are SEHNR and FQNEAQ (reference sequence). The CDR3 totals 12 residues.

The genes are TRBV7-2 and TRBJ2-7; TRBD2 is a possible D gene (7 bases). The CDR3 loop spans 16 amino acids. CDR1 and CDR2 from the germline V gene are SGHTA and FQGNSA. V was pared by 5 bases and J by 3 bases, with 20 bases between. The CDR3 DNA follows: TGTGCCAGCAGCGTACAGGGTGGGAGGGAACTCTACGAGCAGTACTTC. This translates into CASSVQGGRELYEQYF.

This sequence joins TRBV19 and TRBJ1-5, with TRBD1 matching over 10 bases. The CDR3 runs 12 residues. Germline trimming cut 11 bases from V and 6 bases from J; bases unmatched to any gene: 4. The germline V gene has CDR1 LNHDA and CDR2 SQIVND (reference sequence). This chain's CDR3 is CAGGTGAQPQHF. The CDR3 nucleotides are TGTGCCGGGGGGACAGGGGCTCAGCCCCAGCATTTT.

The chain links TRBV10-3 to TRBJ1-2; a weak D match, TRBD1 (6 bases). CDR1 and CDR2 from the germline V gene are ENHRY and SYGVKD. Trimming took off 7 bases at V and 8 bases at J, with 14 bases between the two ends. The CDR3 has 12 residues. The CDR3 loop reads CAIKGDGDGYTF. CDR3 nucleotides: TGTGCCATCAAGGGGGATGGGGACGGCTACACCTTC.

V gene TRBV5-1 combines with J gene TRBJ2-7; D not certain. This CDR3 has 13 amino acids. The germline V and J ends were trimmed by 0 bases and 4 bases, with 8 bases remaining between them. Germline CDR1 and CDR2: SGHRS and YFSETQ. The CDR3 loop is CASSLDGFYEQYF. In nucleotides, the CDR3 is TGCGCCAGCAGCTTGGACGGTTTTTACGAGCAGTACTTC.

Note on this clone: This sample includes further DNA sequences coding for the same CDR3. The V and J genes are TRBV28 and TRBJ2-7; possibly TRBD1 for D (6 bases). From germline, CDR1 is MDHEN and CDR2 SYDVKM. The CDR3 runs to 13 residues. V was pared by 7 bases and J by 3 bases, with 13 bases between. The CDR3, as DNA: TGTGCCAGCAACGTACAGGGTTTCTACGAGCAGTACTTC. Protein: CASNVQGFYEQYF.

This clone has more than one count but fewer than ten. DNA of the CDR3: TGCAGCGTGAGAGGGGGATTAGGCGACACTGAAGCTTTCTTT. It specifies CSVRGGLGDTEAFF. The chain links TRBV29-1 to TRBJ1-1, with TRBD1 as a possible D gene (6 bases). The CDR3 totals 14 residues. Trimming took off 6 bases at V and 3 bases at J, with 17 bases between the two ends. Germline V gene sequence: CDR1 SQVTM, CDR2 ANQGSEA.

The rearrangement uses TRBV28 and TRBJ1-5; no definite D call. The CDR3 totals 14 residues. In germline, CDR1 is MDHEN, CDR2 SYDVKM. Trimming pared 6 bases from V and 4 bases from J, leaving 13 bases between. The CDR3 region is CASSPGFLNQPQHF. CDR3 sequence (DNA): TGTGCCAGCAGCCCAGGCTTTTTGAATCAGCCCCAGCATTTT.

This rearrangement joins TRBV5-1 to TRBJ2-5; D is undetermined. V dropped 4 bases and J dropped 5 bases, with 12 bases sitting between them. Germline-derived CDR1 and CDR2 are SGHRS and YFSETQ. The CDR3 covers 13 residues. The CDR3 nucleotides read TGCGCCAGCAGCCCTCCCCCCTCGGAGACCCAGTACTTC. This codes for CASSPPPSETQYF.

V is TRBV28 and J is TRBJ2-6; D is unresolved. This CDR3 contains 15 residues. The V end was cut by 4 bases, the J end by 0 bases, with 7 bases between. Germline CDR1 and CDR2: MDHEN and SYDVKM. CDR3 loop: CASSSQPSGANVLTF. The CDR3 DNA reads as TGTGCCAGCAGTTCACAGCCCTCTGGGGCCAACGTCCTGACTTTC.

The chain links TRBV4-2 to TRBJ2-7, with no clear D. Germline V lookup: CDR1 LGHNA, CDR2 YNFKEQ. With 3 bases removed from V and 3 bases from J, the gap between germline ends came to 9 bases. The CDR3 is made up of 13 amino acids. The CDR3 nucleotides read TGTGCCAGCAGCCATCCCAACGGCTACGAGCAGTACTTC. It codes for CASSHPNGYEQYF.

V and J are TRBV27 and TRBJ1-5; possible D gene TRBD1, 5 bases. Per germline, CDR1 MNHEY and CDR2 SMNVEV (reference sequence). V shed 6 bases and J shed 0 bases, with 12 bases lying between them. This CDR3 spans 15 amino acids. In DNA, the CDR3 is TGTGCCAGCAGCCTGACAGTGAATAGCAATCAGCCCCAGCATTTT. Residues: CASSLTVNSNQPQHF.

This clone showed up just once. The chain has TRBV7-2 and TRBJ2-3; 7 bases are a match to TRBD2. V gave up 4 bases and J gave up 3 bases; unmatched junction bases: 1. In germline, CDR1 is SGHTA, CDR2 FQGNSA. This CDR3 has 13 residues. The CDR3 sequence is CASSWRETDTQYF. In DNA form, the CDR3 reads TGTGCCAGCAGCTGGCGGGAGACAGATACGCAGTATTTT.

The genes are TRBV7-9 and TRBJ2-7, with 9 bases that match TRBD2. V trimming: 5 bases; J trimming: 0 bases; junction bases outside the gene matches: 5. This CDR3 is built from 15 residues. Per germline, CDR1 SEHNR and CDR2 FQNEAQ (reference sequence). CDR3 amino acids: CASSPTSGNSYEQYF. Written as DNA, the CDR3 is TGTGCCAGCAGCCCGACTAGCGGCAACTCCTACGAGCAGTACTTC.

The chain uses TRBV28 and TRBJ2-6, with D possibly matching TRBD2 (6 bases). The length of the CDR3 is 19 residues. In germline, CDR1 is MDHEN, CDR2 SYDVKM. V lost 3 bases and J lost 0, with 18 bases in between. As DNA, the CDR3 is TGTGCCAGCAGTTTGTTCCACCTCCGGGAGCGCTCTGGGGCCAACGTCCTGACTTTC. It yields the protein CASSLFHLRERSGANVLTF.

V and J are TRBV9 and TRBJ2-1; TRBD1 agrees at 9 bases. The V gene's germline CDR1 is SGDLS and CDR2 YYNGEE. The CDR3 loop spans 16 amino acids. The trim removed 4 bases at V and 5 bases at J, leaving 10 bases unmatched. The CDR3 sequence is CASSQGGQGPHNEQFF. In DNA, the CDR3 is TGTGCCAGCAGCCAGGGGGGACAGGGCCCTCACAATGAGCAGTTCTTC.

V is TRBV7-9 and J is TRBJ1-2; TRBD1 agrees at 7 bases. Trimming took 4 bases from V and 1 from J; bases not matched to a gene: 6. In germline, CDR1 is SEHNR, CDR2 FQNEAQ (reference sequence). This CDR3 has 15 residues. The CDR3 protein is CASSWYWDSNYGYTF. The CDR3 DNA follows: TGTGCCAGCAGCTGGTATTGGGACAGTAACTATGGCTACACCTTC.

The gene calls are TRBV6-1 and TRBJ1-6, with D possibly matching TRBD1 (5 bases). Germline V gene lookup returns CDR1 MNHNS and CDR2 SASEGT. The CDR3 loop spans 14 amino acids. V shed 3 bases and J shed 8 bases, with 11 bases lying between them. DNA for the CDR3: TGTGCCAGCAGTGACAGCCTCAGGGATTCACCCCTCCACTTT. Protein sequence: CASSDSLRDSPLHF.

V gene TRBV29-1 combines with J gene TRBJ1-2, with a tentative D call TRBD1 (6 bases). Trimming removed 5 bases from V and 7 bases from J, with 17 bases in between. Germline assignment: CDR1 SQVTM and CDR2 ANQGSEA. The CDR3 extends over 13 amino acids. The DNA for the CDR3 is TGCAGCGTTCGCCGAGAGGGCAGGGGTGGCTACACCTTC. It is translated as CSVRREGRGGYTF.

The rearrangement uses TRBV28 and TRBJ2-1; 10 bases match TRBD1. Germline CDR1 is MDHEN and CDR2 is SYDVKM. This CDR3 spans 14 amino acids. V shed 8 bases, J shed 0 bases, and the junction held 1 base outside the gene matches. The CDR3 DNA sequence: TGTGCCAGCGACAGGGGGCGCTCCTACAATGAGCAGTTCTTC. Protein sequence: CASDRGRSYNEQFF.

The V gene is TRBV4-2, the J gene TRBJ2-3; the D gene is possibly TRBD1 (7 bases). The CDR3 contains 12 residues. The germline gives CDR1 LGHNA, CDR2 YNFKEQ. Trimming shortened V by 0 bases and J by 14 bases, and 12 bases separated the two germline ends. This chain's CDR3 is CASSQDSGGRYF. The CDR3 coding sequence is TGTGCCAGCAGCCAAGATTCAGGGGGGCGGTATTTT.

The J gene is TRBJ2-1, the V gene TRBV18; tentatively, D is TRBD2 (5 bases). This CDR3 contains 14 residues. V lost 0 bases, J lost 5 bases, and 8 bases lay in between. Per the germline V gene, CDR1 is KGHSH and CDR2 is LQKENI. The CDR3 DNA is TGTGCCAGCTCACCACCCTGGGGAGACAATGAGCAGTTCTTC. It codes for CASSPPWGDNEQFF. Together with reference TRBV18 and TRBJ2-1, the CDR3 gives the full variable domain: NAGVMQNPRHLVRRRGQEARLRCSPMKGHSHVYWYRQLPEEGLKFMVYLQKENIIDESGMPKERFSAEFPKEGPSILRIQQVVRGDSAAYFCASSPPWGDNEQFFGPGTRLTVL.

The V and J genes are TRBV7-2 and TRBJ1-5; D remains ambiguous. The CDR3 spans 15 residues. The ends were cut back, 1 base at V and 2 bases at J, with 9 bases in the middle. The germline CDR1 and CDR2 sequences are SGHTA and FQGNSA. CDR3 sequence (DNA): TGTGCCAGCAGCTTAGTATCCGGAGGCAATCAGCCCCAGCATTTT. Translating it yields CASSLVSGGNQPQHF. The full variable domain, its missing parts supplied by reference TRBV7-2 and TRBJ1-5, is GAGVSQSPSNKVTEKGKDVELRCDPISGHTALYWYRQSLGQGLEFLIYFQGNSAPDKSGLPSDRFSAERTGGSVSTLTIQRTQQEDSAVYLCASSLVSGGNQPQHFGDGTRLSIL.